This T cell receptor (beta chain) comes out of a study of blood T cell repertoires in COVID-19. Sequencing used immunoSEQ multiplex PCR; TCRdb keeps in-frame clones, though not all of them. There are more than 200,000 clones in the sample; about nine tenths occur only once, and roughly 2.5% lies in the top ten. This CDR3 region has 15 residues. The V end lost 8 bases, the J end lost 0 bases, and 16 bases lay between the germline ends. Per the germline V gene, CDR1 is WNHNN and CDR2 is SYGVQD (reference sequence). The TCR originated in a woman aged 55-69 years with acute or convalescent COVID-19. This chain uses TRBV10-1 with TRBJ1-2, with D possibly matching TRBD1 (6 bases). Sequenced: peripheral blood. CDR3 nucleotide sequence: TGCGCCAGCCCTGAAGGGGCAGGGGCTAACTATGGCTACACCTTC. This gives the protein CASPEGAGANYGYTF.